This is a list of T cell receptor beta chains from one sample in a study of control samples from healthy donors and cancer patients. Assay used: immunoSEQ multiplex PCR; TCRdb lists only in-frame clones, some missing. The profile shows roughly 130,000 clones, roughly 90% of them singletons. Sequenced: blood. These receptor sequences come from a young man in good health. CDR3s include the opening cysteine and the closing phenylalanine or tryptophan. D genes are given only for firm matches. Expanded clones are given a class, and other clones once, few, many or no size at all.

j_call v_call d_call clone_size cdr3_aa cdr3_nt
TRBJ2-3 TRBV6-5 TRBD2 . CASKLAGGTDTQYF TGTGCCAGCAAACTAGCGGGGGGTACAGATACGCAGTATTTT
TRBJ2-7 TRBV7-8 . . CASSSTRYEQYF TGTGCCAGCAGCTCGACACGGTACGAGCAGTACTTC
TRBJ2-1 TRBV4-1 TRBD2 . CASSQRGLAYEQFF TGCGCCAGCAGCCAGAGGGGACTAGCCTATGAGCAGTTCTTC
TRBJ1-6 TRBV12-3/TRBV12-4 . . CASSLGNSPLHF TGTGCCAGCAGTTTGGGGAATTCACCCCTCCACTTT
TRBJ2-2 TRBV5-4 TRBD1 . CASSSGTADTGELFF TGTGCCAGCAGCTCCGGGACAGCCGACACCGGGGAGCTGTTTTTT
TRBJ2-1 TRBV3-1/TRBV3-2 . . CASSRDGEIYNEQFF TGTGCCAGCAGCCGGGACGGCGAAATCTACAATGAGCAGTTCTTC
TRBJ1-6 TRBV5-1 TRBD1 . CASSGGDRMRSSYNSPLHF TGCGCCAGCAGCGGAGGGGACAGAATGAGGAGCTCCTATAATTCACCCCTCCACTTT
TRBJ2-1 TRBV19 TRBD2 . CASSMRTSGVFRTPNEQFF TGTGCCAGTAGTATGAGGACTAGCGGGGTCTTCAGGACGCCCAATGAGCAGTTCTTC
TRBJ2-6 TRBV5-6 . . CASSLVTSGANVLTF TGTGCCAGCAGCTTGGTCACCTCTGGGGCCAACGTCCTGACTTTC
TRBJ2-5 TRBV10-3 . . CAARGGETQYF TGTGCCGCCAGGGGGGGGGAGACCCAGTACTTC
TRBJ2-7 TRBV6-6 . . CASSYPDSFYEQYF TGTGCCAGCAGTTACCCTGACAGTTTCTACGAGCAGTACTTC
TRBJ2-1 TRBV14 . . CASSLLRGGRGADNEQFF TGTGCCAGCAGCCTCCTCAGAGGAGGACGGGGGGCCGACAATGAGCAGTTCTTC
TRBJ1-5 TRBV19 . . CASSDYSNQPQHF TGTGCCAGTTCCGATTATAGCAATCAGCCCCAGCATTTT
TRBJ2-7 TRBV5-1 . . CASSLMLSYEQYF TGCGCCAGCAGCTTGATGCTATCCTACGAGCAGTACTTC
TRBJ1-1 TRBV5-1 TRBD1 . CASSYGQGTEAFF TGCGCCAGCAGCTATGGACAGGGCACTGAAGCTTTCTTT
TRBJ1-2 TRBV4-2 . . CASSQDRQDTYGYTF TGTGCCAGCAGCCAAGATCGGCAGGATACCTATGGCTACACCTTC
TRBJ2-1 TRBV3-1/TRBV3-2 . . CASSQDSASSYNEQFF TGTGCCAGCAGCCAAGACTCGGCTAGCTCCTACAATGAGCAGTTCTTC
TRBJ1-1 TRBV27 . . CASSPTRTETEAFF TGTGCCAGCAGTCCCACCCGGACAGAGACTGAAGCTTTCTTT
TRBJ1-4 TRBV3-1/TRBV3-2 . . CASSREFEKLFF TGTGCCAGCTCTAGGGAATTCGAAAAACTGTTTTTT
TRBJ1-2 TRBV19 . . CASSDSLYGYTF TGTGCCAGTTCGGACAGCTTGTATGGCTACACCTTC
TRBJ2-7 TRBV4-2 . . CASSQDQGRAYEQYF TGTGCCAGCAGCCAAGATCAGGGACGGGCCTACGAGCAGTACTTC
TRBJ2-3 TRBV3-1/TRBV3-2 TRBD2 once CASSQGGSGGAGDTQYF TGTGCCAGCAGCCAAGGGGGCAGCGGGGGGGCCGGAGATACGCAGTATTTT
TRBJ1-4 TRBV6-5 . . CASSRTEGEKLFF TGTGCCAGCAGTCGGACAGAGGGTGAAAAACTGTTTTTT